These T cell receptor beta chains were read from a single sample in a study of cytomegalovirus exposure and HLA in healthy donors. Repertoires were generated with immunoSEQ multiplex PCR, while TCRdb's copy carries only in-frame clones and drops some. Counted here are over 250,000 clones, approximately 86% occurring once; the ten biggest clones make up about 1%. Source material: PBMCs. These receptors came from a woman between 18 and 29 years old in good health and CMV-seronegative. The CDR3 runs from the conserved cysteine through the conserved F or W. Each record gives: V gene, J gene, CDR3 protein.

v_call: TRBV5-1; j_call: TRBJ1-5; cdr3_aa: CASSLGQENQPQHF
v_call: TRBV27; j_call: TRBJ1-1; cdr3_aa: CASSKTSNTEAFF
v_call: TRBV6-1; j_call: TRBJ2-3; cdr3_aa: CASSGTSVPDTQYF
v_call: TRBV6-1; j_call: TRBJ1-5; cdr3_aa: CASSERTGRSNQPQHF
v_call: TRBV13; j_call: TRBJ2-3; cdr3_aa: CASSQKGGGTDTQYF
v_call: TRBV28; j_call: TRBJ1-4; cdr3_aa: CASSFGGRREKLFF
v_call: TRBV29-1; j_call: TRBJ2-5; cdr3_aa: CSVKTDSQETQYF
v_call: TRBV29-1; j_call: TRBJ1-2; cdr3_aa: CSVDRGANYGYTF
v_call: TRBV4-3; j_call: TRBJ2-7; cdr3_aa: CASSQYYRGRAYEQYF
v_call: TRBV7-3; j_call: TRBJ2-1; cdr3_aa: CASTTSGGVYNEQFF
v_call: TRBV6-5; j_call: TRBJ1-1; cdr3_aa: CASSYPEGRGAFF
v_call: TRBV27; j_call: TRBJ2-3; cdr3_aa: CASSLIAQLTDTQYF
v_call: TRBV5-1; j_call: TRBJ1-3; cdr3_aa: CASSSLGENTIYF
v_call: TRBV7-9; j_call: TRBJ1-6; cdr3_aa: CASSHDRPGNSPLHF
v_call: TRBV19; j_call: TRBJ1-1; cdr3_aa: CASGDTLGEEAFF
v_call: TRBV9; j_call: TRBJ2-7; cdr3_aa: CASSVGWAAQGGSRAYEQYF
v_call: TRBV5-4; j_call: TRBJ2-5; cdr3_aa: CASSLGPGGQETQYF
v_call: TRBV9; j_call: TRBJ2-7; cdr3_aa: CASSVAPAGVTYEQYF
v_call: TRBV5-6; j_call: TRBJ1-1; cdr3_aa: CASSLEGAGKNTEAFF
v_call: TRBV5-1; j_call: TRBJ2-5; cdr3_aa: CASSLQGRGETQYF
v_call: TRBV25-1; j_call: TRBJ1-1; cdr3_aa: CASGGQGLYEAFF
v_call: TRBV6-6; j_call: TRBJ2-3; cdr3_aa: CASRTSTDTQYF
v_call: TRBV15; j_call: TRBJ1-1; cdr3_aa: CATSRERAGWTEAFF
v_call: TRBV28; j_call: TRBJ1-2; cdr3_aa: CASSPHWDSGYYGYTF
v_call: TRBV5-6; j_call: TRBJ1-2; cdr3_aa: CASSLGGADYGYTF
v_call: TRBV30; j_call: TRBJ2-2; cdr3_aa: CAWTPTRAGELFF
v_call: TRBV2; j_call: TRBJ2-1; cdr3_aa: CASSEEAPLAGGGVDEQFF